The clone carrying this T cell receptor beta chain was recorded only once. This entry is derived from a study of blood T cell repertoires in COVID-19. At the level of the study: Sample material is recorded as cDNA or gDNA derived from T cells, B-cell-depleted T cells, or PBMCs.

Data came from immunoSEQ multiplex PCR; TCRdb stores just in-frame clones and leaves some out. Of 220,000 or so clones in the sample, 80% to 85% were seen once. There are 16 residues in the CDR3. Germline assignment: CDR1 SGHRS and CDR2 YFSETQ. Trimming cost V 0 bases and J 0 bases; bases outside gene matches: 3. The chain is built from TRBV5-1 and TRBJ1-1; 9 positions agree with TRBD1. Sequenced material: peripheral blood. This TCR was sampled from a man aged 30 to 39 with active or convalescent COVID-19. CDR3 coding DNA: TGCGCCAGCAGCTTGGCCGGGACAGGGATGAACACTGAAGCTTTCTTT. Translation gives CASSLAGTGMNTEAFF.